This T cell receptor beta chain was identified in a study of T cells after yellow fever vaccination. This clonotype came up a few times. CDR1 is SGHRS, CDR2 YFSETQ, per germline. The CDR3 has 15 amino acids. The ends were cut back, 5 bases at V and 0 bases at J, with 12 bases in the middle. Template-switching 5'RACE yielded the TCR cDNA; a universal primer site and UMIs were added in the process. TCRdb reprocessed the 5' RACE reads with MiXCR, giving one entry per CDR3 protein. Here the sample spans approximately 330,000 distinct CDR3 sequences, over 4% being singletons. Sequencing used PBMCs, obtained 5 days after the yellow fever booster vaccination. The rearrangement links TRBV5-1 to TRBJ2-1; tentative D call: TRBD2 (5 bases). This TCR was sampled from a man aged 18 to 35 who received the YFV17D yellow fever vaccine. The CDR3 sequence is CASRPNGDSYNEQFF. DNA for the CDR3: TGCGCCAGCAGGCCCAACGGGGACTCCTACAATGAGCAGTTCTTC.